The 10 T cell receptor beta chains given below trace back to one sample, sequenced in a study of beta chain features in type 1 diabetes. Since all of the isolated RNA was reverse transcribed, expressed TCRB transcripts were what got sequenced. The repertoire was sequenced with immunoSEQ multiplex PCR; TCRdb's copy has only in-frame clones and lacks some. The data contain about 290,000 clones, 8% of them singletons. Sequences were obtained from central memory CD4+ T cells from blood. These receptors originate from a woman younger than 30 in good health.

This clone has more than one count but fewer than ten. J is TRBJ2-1 and V is TRBV9, with D perhaps TRBD2 (5 bases). Trimming removed 1 base at V and 9 bases at J, with 20 bases between. CDR3 size: 16 residues. Germline loops: CDR1 SGDLS, CDR2 YYNGEE. CDR3 nucleotide sequence: TGTGCCAGCAGCGTAAAGGGCGGGCCCTCGTGGAGTGAGCAGTTCTTC. Its protein product is CASSVKGGPSWSEQFF.

This clone has a handful of counts. The chain uses TRBV7-2 and TRBJ2-3; the D is unclear. This CDR3 is built from 15 residues. Germline lookup yields CDR1 SGHTA and CDR2 FQGNSA. V was trimmed by 4 bases and J by 0 bases, leaving 11 bases between them. The CDR3 region has the DNA TGTGCCAGCAGCTCCCAGCCTTTTAGCACAGATACGCAGTATTTT. Its translation: CASSSQPFSTDTQYF.

The rearrangement uses TRBV6-5 and TRBJ2-7, with D possibly matching TRBD2 (5 bases). Trimming cost V 7 bases and J 3 bases, with 13 bases left between them. Germline lookup yields CDR1 MNHEY and CDR2 SVGAGI. There are 13 residues in the CDR3. CDR3 residues: CASNRDPLYEQYF. The CDR3 DNA sequence: TGTGCCAGCAACCGGGATCCCCTCTACGAGCAGTACTTC.

The chain recombines TRBV19 with TRBJ1-2, with TRBD1 matching 8 bases. CDR1 and CDR2 from the germline V gene are LNHDA and SQIVND (reference sequence). The CDR3 consists of 15 residues. The junction had 13 bases not matched to a gene; V was cut back by 9 bases and J by 4 bases. CDR3 loop: CASEFQDRVGYGYTF. The CDR3 region has the DNA TGTGCCAGCGAATTTCAGGACAGGGTGGGCTATGGCTACACCTTC.

This clone was seen a handful of times. The V and J genes are TRBV4-1 and TRBJ2-4; perhaps TRBD1 as D (5 bases). Trimming stripped 0 bases from V and 6 bases from J, with 15 bases between. CDR3 length equals 16 residues. Germline assignment: CDR1 MGHRA and CDR2 YSYEKL. This CDR3 is CASSQEGVGLRNIQYF. CDR3 sequence (DNA): TGCGCCAGCAGCCAAGAAGGGGTGGGCCTTCGAAACATTCAGTACTTC.

The V gene is TRBV11-2, the J gene TRBJ2-2; D is ambiguous. The CDR3 is made up of 12 amino acids. Germline values: CDR1 SGHAT, CDR2 FQNNGV. Trimming stripped 4 bases from V and 5 bases from J, with 5 bases between. In DNA, the CDR3 is TGTGCCAGCAGCTCCAGAACCGGGGAGCTGTTTTTT. Its translation is CASSSRTGELFF.

The V and J genes are TRBV15 and TRBJ2-7, with 8 bases matching TRBD2. Germline CDR1 LNHNV, CDR2 YYDKDF (reference sequence). J gave up 4 bases and V 1 base, and 3 bases lay outside the gene matches. The CDR3 spans 14 residues. CDR3 loop: CATSRAGGPYEQYF. For the CDR3, the DNA is TGTGCCACCAGCAGAGCGGGAGGGCCTTACGAGCAGTACTTC. Full variable domain (outside the CDR3, taken from reference TRBV15 and TRBJ2-7): DAMVIQNPRYQVTQFGKPVTLSCSQTLNHNVMYWYQQKSSQAPKLLFHYYDKDFNNEADTPDNFQSRRPNTSFCFLDIRSPGLGDTAMYLCATSRAGGPYEQYFGPGTRLTVT.

The chain joins TRBV25-1 to TRBJ2-1; maybe TRBD2 (6 bases). The CDR3 runs to 15 residues. CDR1 MGHDK and CDR2 SYGVNS come from the germline V gene. Trimming stripped 3 bases from V and 5 bases from J, with 14 bases between. CDR3 in DNA: TGTGCCAGCAGTGACCTCTTAGGCGGGGACAATGAGCAGTTCTTC. Translation: CASSDLLGGDNEQFF.

This clone turned up a few times. The chain carries TRBV7-3 and TRBJ2-3; TRBD1 or TRBD2 may be the D gene (6 bases each). V lost 5 bases and J lost 5, with 20 bases in between. The CDR3 length is 16 residues. Germline V lookup: CDR1 SGHTA, CDR2 FQGTGA. The CDR3 is CASSIYRGGPGDTQYF. The DNA for the CDR3 is TGTGCCAGCAGCATTTACCGAGGGGGGCCAGGAGATACGCAGTATTTT.

The rearrangement uses TRBV5-1 and TRBJ1-4; perhaps TRBD1 as D (5 bases). CDR3 length equals 14 residues. Germline values: CDR1 SGHRS, CDR2 YFSETQ. The V gene lost 1 base and the J gene lost 8 bases, with 12 bases spanning the gap. For the CDR3, the DNA is TGCGCCAGCAGCTTGCAGGGAATAAGAGAAAAACTGTTTTTT. Translation gives CASSLQGIREKLFF.